A selection of T cell receptor beta chains follows, all from one sample in a study of CD4 and CD8 cells across lung adenocarcinoma regions. TCRdb itself ran the PCR reads through MiXCR, one entry per CDR3 protein. Of about 9,200 distinct CDR3 sequences listed, 35% to 55% are singletons. The sequencing input was CD8+ T cells from the margin of a lung tumor. All receptors come from a male donor with lung adenocarcinoma. The CD4 and CD8 labels of this study may be unreliable. Each CDR3 is given with its conserved first and last residue. Fields, in order: V gene, D gene, clone size, J gene, CDR3 DNA, CDR3 protein. A D gene is named only where the DNA matches it firmly. Part of the rows lack a size; the others show once, few, many or a class for expanded clones.

TRBV6-5	-	-	TRBJ2-4	TGTGCCAGCAGTTACACTATAAACATTCAGTACTTC	CASSYTINIQYF
TRBV6-5	-	-	TRBJ2-3	TGTGCCAGCAGTTACCCGGCGGTGCGCACCAATACGCAGTTCTTT	CASSYPAVRTNTQFF
TRBV27	-	-	TRBJ2-1	TGTGCCAGCAGCCAGGCCCGCGGGAAGAGCTCCTACAATGAGCAGTTCTTC	CASSQARGKSSYNEQFF
TRBV6-1	-	-	TRBJ2-7	TGTGCCAGCAGTGTAAGGCAGGGGAATCCCTACGAGCAGTACTTC	CASSVRQGNPYEQYF
TRBV29-1	-	-	TRBJ2-1	TGCAGCGTTGTCGGGGGCTCCTACAATGAGCAGTTCTTC	CSVVGGSYNEQFF
TRBV10-3	-	-	TRBJ2-5	TGTGGGGGGGTAGGCGCAGATACCCAGTACTTC	CGGVGADTQYF
TRBV12-3/TRBV12-4	-	-	TRBJ1-1	TGTGCCAGCAGGCAGAGGCTCTCGAACACTGAAGCTTTCTTT	CASRQRLSNTEAFF
TRBV25-1	-	many	TRBJ2-4	TGTGCCAGCGGGGGCAGGGAAAACATTCAGTACTTC	CASGGRENIQYF
TRBV24-1	-	medium-sized	TRBJ2-1	TGTGCCACCAGTGATTTGGTCAGGGAGGATGAGCAGTTCTTC	CATSDLVREDEQFF
TRBV7-7	TRBD1	medium-sized	TRBJ2-5	TGTGCTAGCAGCCGTGACAGGGCCCAAGGGGAGACCCAGTACTTC	CASSRDRAQGETQYF
TRBV6-1	-	few	TRBJ2-5	TGTGCCAGTTCGGACTACCTACAAGAGACCCAGTACTTC	CASSDYLQETQYF
TRBV7-2	-	few	TRBJ2-7	TGTGCCAGCAGCCCCCTAAGCGGGTACGAGCAGTACTTC	CASSPLSGYEQYF
TRBV27	TRBD2	medium-sized	TRBJ2-5	TGTGCCAGCAGAAGACTAGCGGGAGATCCCTTACAAGAGACCCAGTACTTC	CASRRLAGDPLQETQYF
TRBV9	-	-	TRBJ2-3	TGTGCCAGCAGCGTGAGCACAGATACGCAGTATTTT	CASSVSTDTQYF
TRBV9	-	once	TRBJ2-1	TGTGCCAGCAGCGGAGGAAACGGGAATGAGCAGTTCTTC	CASSGGNGNEQFF
TRBV6-1	-	-	TRBJ2-5	TGTGCCAGCAGTGAATCCCTAGCTAAGGAGACCCAGTACTTC	CASSESLAKETQYF
TRBV10-3	TRBD1	-	TRBJ2-3	TGTGCGGGGCGCGAGGGGGCTGACGCAGAGACGCAGTATTTC	CAGREGADAETQYF
TRBV10-3	-	-	TRBJ2-5	TGTGCCACGGGGCTCGGGGGCAGTGACAAAGATACCCAGTACTTC	CATGLGGSDKDTQYF
TRBV10-3	-	few	TRBJ2-1	TGTGCCATCAGTGCGGGACAATCAAACAATGAGCAGTTCTTC	CAISAGQSNNEQFF
TRBV10-2	-	medium-sized	TRBJ2-1	TGCGCCAGCAGTGTAAGCGGGCCCTACAATGAGCAGTTCTTC	CASSVSGPYNEQFF
TRBV5-4	-	many	TRBJ2-2	TGTGCCAGCAGCCTCGACTCTAACACCGGGGAGCTGTTTTTT	CASSLDSNTGELFF
TRBV29-1	TRBD2	once	TRBJ2-1	TGCAGCGTGCCCCGGGGAGCGGGAGGGGGCTACAATGAGCAGTTCTTC	CSVPRGAGGGYNEQFF
TRBV7-9	TRBD1	-	TRBJ1-4	TGTGCCAGCAGCGGCCGACAGGGGGGGGCTAATGAAAAACTGTTTTTT	CASSGRQGGANEKLFF
TRBV6-5	-	once	TRBJ2-7	TGTGCCAGCAGTTGGCCGAACAAGGCAAGACTCTCATCCTACGAGCAGTACTTC	CASSWPNKARLSSYEQYF
TRBV12-3/TRBV12-4	-	few	TRBJ2-1	TGTGCCAGCAGTTTAGAAACAGCCTTTGAGCAGTTCTTC	CASSLETAFEQFF
TRBV10-1	TRBD2	-	TRBJ2-7	TGCGCCAGCAGTGAGTCAAATGCGGCGGGAGGGTTGTACGAGCAGTACTTC	CASSESNAAGGLYEQYF
TRBV5-1	-	medium-sized	TRBJ2-7	TGCGCCAGCAGCTCCAACCCCCCGGGACTTACGTACGAGCAGTACTTC	CASSSNPPGLTYEQYF
TRBV20-1	-	-	TRBJ1-1	TGCAGTGCGCCTTTAAAGGGGCGAACCCCTCTGAACACTGAAGCTTTCTTT	CSAPLKGRTPLNTEAFF
TRBV6-5	TRBD1	many	TRBJ1-6	TGTGCCAGCAGTACGACAGGGGTTTCACCCCTCCACTTT	CASSTTGVSPLHF
TRBV10-2	TRBD2	-	TRBJ2-2	TGCGCCAGCATGGATCTAGGGACTAGCAACACCGGGGAGCTGTTTTTT	CASMDLGTSNTGELFF
TRBV10-1	TRBD1	medium-sized	TRBJ1-4	TGCGCCAGCAGTGATCCAGGGGGAGTTAATGAAAAACTGTTTTTT	CASSDPGGVNEKLFF
TRBV6-1	-	-	TRBJ2-5	TGTGCCAGCAGTCATCTAGACCTCCAAGAGACCCAGTACTTC	CASSHLDLQETQYF
TRBV14	TRBD2	few	TRBJ2-2	TGTGCCAGCAGCCAAGTGGGAGGGTCGAACACCGGGGAGCTGTTTTTT	CASSQVGGSNTGELFF
TRBV6-5	-	-	TRBJ2-3	TGTGCCAGCAGTTGGGGGGTCCAGCCTGTGAGCACAGGGACGCAGTATTTT	CASSWGVQPVSTGTQYF
TRBV6-5	-	-	TRBJ1-1	TGTGCCAGCAGTAACGGGAAAGTCTTCAGTACTGAAGCTTTCTTT	CASSNGKVFSTEAFF
TRBV27	TRBD2	-	TRBJ2-1	TGTGCCAGCAGTTCTCAACTTAGCGGGGTCAGCTCCGATGAGCAGTTTTTC	CASSSQLSGVSSDEQFF
TRBV9	-	once	TRBJ2-7	TGTGCCAGCAGCCTAGATGTGAGGACGGATGCGCAGTACTTC	CASSLDVRTDAQYF
TRBV10-1	-	-	TRBJ2-3	TGCGCCACGTCGCAGGGGTGGAGTACGCAGTATTTT	CATSQGWSTQYF
TRBV10-3	-	-	TRBJ2-3	TGTGGCGGGGGTTACGGGGGCAGGGACACAGAGACGCAGTATTTT	CGGGYGGRDTETQYF
TRBV6-5	TRBD2	many	TRBJ2-7	TGTGCCAGCAGTTACTCTAGTAGCGGGAGCAGTAAGCAGTACTTC	CASSYSSSGSSKQYF
TRBV3-1	-	-	TRBJ2-7	TGTGCCAGCAGCCTAAACCCCGTTGGCCACTACGAGCAGTACTTC	CASSLNPVGHYEQYF
TRBV10-1	-	-	TRBJ2-4	TGCTGCAGCGTCCTGGGGGGAAGAGCCAAAAACACTCAGTACTTC	CCSVLGGRAKNTQYF
TRBV6-1	-	medium-sized	TRBJ2-7	TGTGCCAGCAGTGAGACGAGCTTCGGTAGGGGAGGATATCTATACGAGCAGTACTTC	CASSETSFGRGGYLYEQYF
TRBV12-5	-	-	TRBJ2-7	TGTGCTAGTGGTTTGGCCGGACGTTACTCCTACGAGCAGTACTTC	CASGLAGRYSYEQYF
TRBV6-5	TRBD2	-	TRBJ2-5	TGTGCCAGCAGTTACTCGAACCTAGCGGAGTTTCAAGAGACCCAGTACTTC	CASSYSNLAEFQETQYF
TRBV6-5	-	few	TRBJ2-1	TGTGCCAGCCGTTATTCCGGCCATTCCAACAATGAGCAGTTCTTC	CASRYSGHSNNEQFF
TRBV7-2	-	-	TRBJ2-2	TGTGCCAGCAGCCCATTGAACACCGGGGAGCTGTTTTTT	CASSPLNTGELFF